Below, one T cell receptor (beta chain) is given with its context. Its antigen is unidentified. Naive-designated CD8 cells lacked CD45RO, were positively enriched for CCR7, and omitted terminally differentiated effector memory CD45RA+ cells. Generated by immunoSEQ multiplex PCR, the TCRdb table keeps only in-frame clones and is missing some. The profile shows about 600,000 clones, roughly 98% of them singletons. The sample belongs to a study of shared clonotypes between healthy human individuals. Study details: Those who served as donors were a couple of women and a few men between the ages of 18 and 49. Study-level findings and limits: Unshared clonotypes carried lower generation probabilities than those common to all four donors.

The CDR3 has 15 amino acids. V lost 4 bases to trimming and J lost 5 bases; unmatched junction nucleotides: 7. The germline CDR1 and CDR2 sequences are SEHNR and FQNEAQ (reference sequence). This sequence originates from a man between 25 and 39 years old in good health. The chain recombines TRBV7-9 with TRBJ2-1; 8 bases are shared with TRBD2. Input material: naive CD8+ T cells sorted from blood. The CDR3 reads CASSYAGLAHNEQFF. The CDR3 DNA reads as TGTGCCAGCAGCTACGCCGGACTAGCCCACAATGAGCAGTTCTTC.